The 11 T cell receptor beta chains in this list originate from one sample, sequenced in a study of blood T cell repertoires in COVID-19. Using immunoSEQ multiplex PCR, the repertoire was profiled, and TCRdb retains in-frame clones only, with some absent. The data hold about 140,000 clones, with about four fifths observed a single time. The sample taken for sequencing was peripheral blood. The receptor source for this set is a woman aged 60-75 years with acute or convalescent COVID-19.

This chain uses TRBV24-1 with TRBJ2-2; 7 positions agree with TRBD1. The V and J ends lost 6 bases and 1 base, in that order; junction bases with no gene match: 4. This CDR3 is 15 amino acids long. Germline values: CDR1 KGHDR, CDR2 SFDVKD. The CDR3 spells CATSNRGGNTGELFF. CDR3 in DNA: TGTGCCACCAGTAACAGGGGCGGGAACACCGGGGAGCTGTTTTTT.

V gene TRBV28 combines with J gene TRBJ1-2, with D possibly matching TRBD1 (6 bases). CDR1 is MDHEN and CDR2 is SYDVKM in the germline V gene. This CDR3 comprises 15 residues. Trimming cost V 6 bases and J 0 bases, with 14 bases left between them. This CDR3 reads CASRADRIPNYGYTF. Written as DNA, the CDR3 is TGTGCCAGCAGGGCGGACAGAATCCCTAACTATGGCTACACCTTC.

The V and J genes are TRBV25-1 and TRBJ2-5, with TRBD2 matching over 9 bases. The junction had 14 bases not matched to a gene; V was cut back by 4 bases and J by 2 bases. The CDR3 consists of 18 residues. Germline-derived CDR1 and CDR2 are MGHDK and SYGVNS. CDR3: CASSVLRGSGRVQETQYF. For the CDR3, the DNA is TGTGCCAGCAGTGTATTGCGGGGTAGCGGGAGAGTACAAGAGACCCAGTACTTC.

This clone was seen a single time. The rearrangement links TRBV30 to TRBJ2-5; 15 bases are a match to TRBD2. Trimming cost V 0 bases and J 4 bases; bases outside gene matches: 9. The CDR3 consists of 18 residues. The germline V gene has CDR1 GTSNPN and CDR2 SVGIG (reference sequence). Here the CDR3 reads CAWSVLGLAGGVAETQYF. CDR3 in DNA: TGTGCCTGGAGTGTTCTAGGACTAGCGGGAGGGGTGGCAGAGACCCAGTACTTC.

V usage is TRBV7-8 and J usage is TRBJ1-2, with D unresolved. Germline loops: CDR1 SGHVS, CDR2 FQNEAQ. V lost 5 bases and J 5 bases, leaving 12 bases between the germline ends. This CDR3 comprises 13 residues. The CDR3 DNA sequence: TGTGCCAGCAGCCGCCAGAATAATTATGGCTACACCTTC. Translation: CASSRQNNYGYTF.

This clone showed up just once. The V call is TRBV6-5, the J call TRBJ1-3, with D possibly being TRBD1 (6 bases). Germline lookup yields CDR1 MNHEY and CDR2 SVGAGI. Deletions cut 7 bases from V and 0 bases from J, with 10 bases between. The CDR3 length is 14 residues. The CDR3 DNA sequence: TGTGCCAGCAACAGGGCCCACTCTGGAAACACCATATATTTT. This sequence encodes CASNRAHSGNTIYF.

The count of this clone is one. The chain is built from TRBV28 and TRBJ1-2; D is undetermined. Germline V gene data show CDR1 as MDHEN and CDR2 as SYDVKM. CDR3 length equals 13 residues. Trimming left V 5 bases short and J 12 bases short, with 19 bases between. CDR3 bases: TGTGCCAGCAGTAGAGGCGGGGTCATCGACGACACCTTC. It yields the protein CASSRGGVIDDTF.

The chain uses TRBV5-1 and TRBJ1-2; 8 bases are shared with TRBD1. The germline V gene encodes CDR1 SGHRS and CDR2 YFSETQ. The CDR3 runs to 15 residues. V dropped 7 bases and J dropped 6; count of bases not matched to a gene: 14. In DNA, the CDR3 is TGCGCCAGCCTTCCGACAGGGGCGGAAGTGAATGGCTACACCTTC. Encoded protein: CASLPTGAEVNGYTF.

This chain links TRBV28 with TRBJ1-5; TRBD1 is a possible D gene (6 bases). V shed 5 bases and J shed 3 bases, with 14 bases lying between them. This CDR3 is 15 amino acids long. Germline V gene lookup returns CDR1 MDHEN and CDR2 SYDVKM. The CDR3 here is CASSPVDRFNQPQHF. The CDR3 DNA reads TGTGCCAGCAGTCCAGTCGACAGGTTCAATCAGCCCCAGCATTTT.

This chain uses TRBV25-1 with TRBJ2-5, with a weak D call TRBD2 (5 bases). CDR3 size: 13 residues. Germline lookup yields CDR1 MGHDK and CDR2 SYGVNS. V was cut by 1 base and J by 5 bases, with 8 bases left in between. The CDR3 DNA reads TGTGCCAGCAGTGAATCGGGAACGGAGACCCAGTACTTC. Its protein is CASSESGTETQYF. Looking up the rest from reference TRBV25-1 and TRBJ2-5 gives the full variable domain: EADIYQTPRYLVIGTGKKITLECSQTMGHDKMYWYQQDPGMELHLIHYSYGVNSTEKGDLSSESTVSRIRTEHFPLTLESARPSHTSQYLCASSESGTETQYFGPGTRLLVL.

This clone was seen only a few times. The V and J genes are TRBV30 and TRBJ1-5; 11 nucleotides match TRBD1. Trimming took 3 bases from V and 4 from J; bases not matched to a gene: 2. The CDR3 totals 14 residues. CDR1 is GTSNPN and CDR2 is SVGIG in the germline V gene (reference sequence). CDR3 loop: CAWRGQGANQPQHF. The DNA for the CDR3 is TGTGCCTGGAGAGGACAGGGGGCGAATCAGCCCCAGCATTTT.